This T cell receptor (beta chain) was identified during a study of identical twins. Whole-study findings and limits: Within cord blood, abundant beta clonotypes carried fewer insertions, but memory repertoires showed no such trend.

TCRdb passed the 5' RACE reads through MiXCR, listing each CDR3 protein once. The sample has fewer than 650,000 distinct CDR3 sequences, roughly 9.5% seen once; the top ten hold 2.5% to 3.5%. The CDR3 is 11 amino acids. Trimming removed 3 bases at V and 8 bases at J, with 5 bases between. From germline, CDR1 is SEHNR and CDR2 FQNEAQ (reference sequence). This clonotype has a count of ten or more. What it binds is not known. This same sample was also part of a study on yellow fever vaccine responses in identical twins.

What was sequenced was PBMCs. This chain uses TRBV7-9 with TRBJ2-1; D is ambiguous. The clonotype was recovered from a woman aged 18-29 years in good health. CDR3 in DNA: TGTGCCAGCAGCTTCGATGATGAGCAGTTCTTC. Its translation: CASSFDDEQFF.